This entry concerns a single T cell receptor (beta chain). Its cognate antigen is unknown. This sample stems from a study of naive CD8 T cells in extremely preterm neonates. Overall study results and limits: Preterm neonates had significantly lower iChao1 richness than other age groups.

Produced via immunoSEQ multiplex PCR; TCRdb's table is partial and in-frame only. The data contain approximately 7,600 clones, approximately 90% of them singletons. The CDR3 has 15 residues. Germline V gives CDR1 SEHNR, CDR2 FQNEAQ (reference sequence). J gave up 5 bases and V 4 bases, and 1 base lay outside the gene matches. Cord blood came from elective full-term cesareans at 37-41 weeks without labor or membrane rupture. Pregnancies with fetal demise, active maternal HSV infection or known maternal HIV were excluded. The clonotype was recovered from a newborn in good health. Sequencing was done on a sample of naive CD8+ T cells from cord blood. The V call is TRBV7-9, the J call TRBJ2-1, with TRBD2 identical over 14 bases. CDR3 sequence reads: CASSSTSGRDNEQFF. The CDR3 region has the DNA TGTGCCAGCAGCTCGACTAGCGGGAGGGACAATGAGCAGTTCTTC.